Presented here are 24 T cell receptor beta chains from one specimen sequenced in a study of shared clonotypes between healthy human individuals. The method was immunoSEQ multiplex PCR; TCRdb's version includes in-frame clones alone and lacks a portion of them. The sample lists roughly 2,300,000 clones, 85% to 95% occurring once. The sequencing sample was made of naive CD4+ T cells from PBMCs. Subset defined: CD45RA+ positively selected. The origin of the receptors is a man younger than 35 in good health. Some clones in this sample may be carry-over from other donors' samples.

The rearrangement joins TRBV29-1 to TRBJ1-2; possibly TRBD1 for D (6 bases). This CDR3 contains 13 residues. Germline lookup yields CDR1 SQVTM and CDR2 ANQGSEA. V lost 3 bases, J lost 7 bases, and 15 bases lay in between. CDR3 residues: CSVDWGQPGGYTF. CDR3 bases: TGCAGCGTTGATTGGGGGCAGCCGGGTGGCTACACCTTC.

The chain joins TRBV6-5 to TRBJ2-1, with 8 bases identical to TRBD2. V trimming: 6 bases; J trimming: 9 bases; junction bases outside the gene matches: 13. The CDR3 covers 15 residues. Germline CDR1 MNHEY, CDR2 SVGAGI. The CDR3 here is CASRLEAGGRGEQFF. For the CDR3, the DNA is TGTGCCAGCAGATTGGAGGCGGGAGGACGCGGTGAGCAGTTCTTC.

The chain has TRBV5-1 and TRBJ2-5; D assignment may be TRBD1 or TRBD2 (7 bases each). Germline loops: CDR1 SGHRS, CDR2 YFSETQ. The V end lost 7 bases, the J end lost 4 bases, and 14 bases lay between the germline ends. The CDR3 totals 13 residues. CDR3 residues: CASQTGRGETQYF. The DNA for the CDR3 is TGCGCCAGCCAGACAGGGAGGGGAGAGACCCAGTACTTC.

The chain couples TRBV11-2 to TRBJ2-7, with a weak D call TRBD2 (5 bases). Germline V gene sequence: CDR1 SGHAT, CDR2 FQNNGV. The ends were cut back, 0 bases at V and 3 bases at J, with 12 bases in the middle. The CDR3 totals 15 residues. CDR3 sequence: CASSLDRAEGYEQYF. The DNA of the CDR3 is TGTGCCAGCAGCTTAGATCGAGCGGAAGGCTACGAGCAGTACTTC. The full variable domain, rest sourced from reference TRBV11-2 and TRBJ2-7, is EAGVAQSPRYKIIEKRQSVAFWCNPISGHATLYWYQQILGQGPKLLIQFQNNGVVDDSQLPKDRFSAERLKGVDSTLKIQPAKLEDSAVYLCASSLDRAEGYEQYFGPGTRLTVT.

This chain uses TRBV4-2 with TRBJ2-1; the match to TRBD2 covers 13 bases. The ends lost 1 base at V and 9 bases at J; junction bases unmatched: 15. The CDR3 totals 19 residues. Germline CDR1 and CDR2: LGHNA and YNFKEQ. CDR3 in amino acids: CASSQALGLAGMFSSEQFF. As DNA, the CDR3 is TGTGCCAGCAGCCAAGCATTGGGACTAGCGGGAATGTTCTCGTCTGAGCAGTTCTTC.

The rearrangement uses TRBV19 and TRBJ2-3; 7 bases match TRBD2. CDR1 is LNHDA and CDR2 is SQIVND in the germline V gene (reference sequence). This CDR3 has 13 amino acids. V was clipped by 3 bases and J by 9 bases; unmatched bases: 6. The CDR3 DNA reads TGTGCCAGTAGTATGGGAGGGGCAGGGACGCAGTATTTT. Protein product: CASSMGGAGTQYF.

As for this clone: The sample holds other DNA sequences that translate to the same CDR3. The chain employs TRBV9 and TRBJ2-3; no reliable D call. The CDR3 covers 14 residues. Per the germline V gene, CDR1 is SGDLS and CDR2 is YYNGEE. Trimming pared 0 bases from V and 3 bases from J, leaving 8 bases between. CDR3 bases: TGTGCCAGCAGCGTAGAGGGTGTTACAGATACGCAGTATTTT. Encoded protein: CASSVEGVTDTQYF.

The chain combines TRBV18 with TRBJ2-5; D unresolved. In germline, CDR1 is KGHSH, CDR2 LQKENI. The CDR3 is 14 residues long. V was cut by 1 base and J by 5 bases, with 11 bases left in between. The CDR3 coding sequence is TGTGCCAGCTCACCACTTGGTGCCCCTGAGACCCAGTACTTC. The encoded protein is CASSPLGAPETQYF.

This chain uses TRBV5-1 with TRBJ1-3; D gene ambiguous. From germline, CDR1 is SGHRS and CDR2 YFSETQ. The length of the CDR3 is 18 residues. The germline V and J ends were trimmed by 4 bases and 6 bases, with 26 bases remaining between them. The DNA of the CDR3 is TGCGCCAGCAGCAAGGTGTATAATGACTATACCCAGGAAAACACCATATATTTT. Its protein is CASSKVYNDYTQENTIYF.

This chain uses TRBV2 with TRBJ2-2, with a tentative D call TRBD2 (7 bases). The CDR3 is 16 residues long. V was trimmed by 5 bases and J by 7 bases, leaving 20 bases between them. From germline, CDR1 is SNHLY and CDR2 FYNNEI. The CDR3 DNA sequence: TGTGCCAGCAGTCCCTGGGGGGGCCCGCTGGTCGGGGAGCTGTTTTTT. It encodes CASSPWGGPLVGELFF.

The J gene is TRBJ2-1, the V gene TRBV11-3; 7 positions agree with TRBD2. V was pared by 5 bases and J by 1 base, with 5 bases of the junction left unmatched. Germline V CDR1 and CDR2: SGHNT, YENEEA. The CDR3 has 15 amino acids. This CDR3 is CASSPAGVSYNEQFF. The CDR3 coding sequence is TGTGCCAGCAGCCCCGCGGGGGTATCCTACAATGAGCAGTTCTTC. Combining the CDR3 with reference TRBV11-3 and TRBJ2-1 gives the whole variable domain EAGVVQSPRYKIIEKKQPVAFWCNPISGHNTLYWYLQNLGQGPELLIRYENEEAVDDSQLPKDRFSAERLKGVDSTLKIQPAELGDSAVYLCASSPAGVSYNEQFFGPGTRLTVL.

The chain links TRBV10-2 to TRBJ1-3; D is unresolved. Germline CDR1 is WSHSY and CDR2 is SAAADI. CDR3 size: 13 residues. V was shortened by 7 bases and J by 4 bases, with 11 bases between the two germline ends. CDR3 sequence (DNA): TGCGCCAGCACTCTGACCGAGGGAAACACCATATATTTT. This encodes CASTLTEGNTIYF.

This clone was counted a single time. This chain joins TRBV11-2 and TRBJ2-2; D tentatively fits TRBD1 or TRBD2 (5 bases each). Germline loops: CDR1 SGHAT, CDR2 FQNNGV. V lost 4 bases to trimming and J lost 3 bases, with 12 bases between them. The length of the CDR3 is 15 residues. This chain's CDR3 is CASSSRGSDTGELFF. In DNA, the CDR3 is TGTGCCAGCAGCTCCCGGGGCTCGGACACCGGGGAGCTGTTTTTT.

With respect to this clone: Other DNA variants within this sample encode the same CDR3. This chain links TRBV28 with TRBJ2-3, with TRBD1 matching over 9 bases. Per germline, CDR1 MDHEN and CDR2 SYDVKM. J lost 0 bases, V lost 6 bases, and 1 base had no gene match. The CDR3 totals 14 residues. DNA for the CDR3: TGTGCCAGCAGGACAGGGGGAAGCACAGATACGCAGTATTTT. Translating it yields CASRTGGSTDTQYF.

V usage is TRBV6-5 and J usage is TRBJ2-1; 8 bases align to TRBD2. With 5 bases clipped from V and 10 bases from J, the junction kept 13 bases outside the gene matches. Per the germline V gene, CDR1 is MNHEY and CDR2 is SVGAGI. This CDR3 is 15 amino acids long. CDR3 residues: CASSRKPGGPREQFF. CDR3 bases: TGTGCCAGCAGTAGAAAACCGGGGGGGCCCCGGGAGCAGTTCTTC.

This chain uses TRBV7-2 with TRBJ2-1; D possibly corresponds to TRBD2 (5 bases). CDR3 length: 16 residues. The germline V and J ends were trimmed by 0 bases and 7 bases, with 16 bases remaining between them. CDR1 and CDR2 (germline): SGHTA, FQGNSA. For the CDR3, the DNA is TGTGCCAGCAGCTTAGCTCACCCCGGGGTGTCAAATGAGCAGTTCTTC. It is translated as CASSLAHPGVSNEQFF.

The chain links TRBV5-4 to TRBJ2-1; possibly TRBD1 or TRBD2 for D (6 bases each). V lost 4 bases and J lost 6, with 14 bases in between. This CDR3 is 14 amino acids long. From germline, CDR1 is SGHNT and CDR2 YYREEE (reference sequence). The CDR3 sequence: CASSLPRGPNEQFF. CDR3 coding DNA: TGTGCCAGCAGCCTCCCCCGGGGGCCCAATGAGCAGTTCTTC.

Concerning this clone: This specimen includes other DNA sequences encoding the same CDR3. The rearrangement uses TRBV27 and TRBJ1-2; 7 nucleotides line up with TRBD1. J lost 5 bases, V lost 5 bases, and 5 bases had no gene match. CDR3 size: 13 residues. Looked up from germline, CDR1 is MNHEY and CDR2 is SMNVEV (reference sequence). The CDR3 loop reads CASSLDRTYGYTF. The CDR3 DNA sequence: TGTGCCAGCAGTCTGGACAGGACATATGGCTACACCTTC.

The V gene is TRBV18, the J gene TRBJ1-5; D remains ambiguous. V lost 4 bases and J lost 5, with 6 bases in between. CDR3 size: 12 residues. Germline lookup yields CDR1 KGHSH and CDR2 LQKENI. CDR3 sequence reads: CASSLPDQPQHF. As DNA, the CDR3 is TGTGCCAGCTCACTGCCTGATCAGCCCCAGCATTTT.

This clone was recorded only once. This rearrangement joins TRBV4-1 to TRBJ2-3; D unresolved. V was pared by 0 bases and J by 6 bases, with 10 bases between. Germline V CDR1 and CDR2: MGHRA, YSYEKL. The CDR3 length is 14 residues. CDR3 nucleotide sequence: TGCGCCAGCAGCCAAGATCTTCAGATGGATACGCAGTATTTT. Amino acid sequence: CASSQDLQMDTQYF.

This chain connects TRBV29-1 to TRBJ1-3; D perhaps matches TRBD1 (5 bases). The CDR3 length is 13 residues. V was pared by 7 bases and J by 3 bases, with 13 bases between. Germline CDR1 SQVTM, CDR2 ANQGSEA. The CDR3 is CSAEVDIGNTIYF. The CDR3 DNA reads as TGCAGCGCCGAGGTGGACATTGGAAACACCATATATTTT.

CDR3 region: CASSLAFTGEQYF. The CDR3 DNA reads as TGTGCCAGCAGCTTAGCGTTCACGGGCGAGCAGTACTTC. The chain joins TRBV11-3 to TRBJ2-7; unclear D gene. V lost 1 base to trimming and J lost 6 bases, with 10 bases between them. This CDR3 contains 13 residues. Germline V gives CDR1 SGHNT, CDR2 YENEEA.

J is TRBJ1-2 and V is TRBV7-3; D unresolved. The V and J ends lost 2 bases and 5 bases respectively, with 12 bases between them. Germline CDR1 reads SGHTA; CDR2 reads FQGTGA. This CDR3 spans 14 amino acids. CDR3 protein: CASSLGTTDYGYTF. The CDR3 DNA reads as TGTGCCAGCAGCTTAGGTACGACGGATTATGGCTACACCTTC.

This CDR3 is CASSLIGMDYGYTF. CDR3 sequence (DNA): TGTGCCAGCAGCTTGATAGGGATGGACTATGGCTACACCTTC. The rearrangement joins TRBV5-6 to TRBJ1-2; no definite D call. This CDR3 contains 14 residues. Trimming took 1 base from V and 3 from J, leaving 10 bases between them. Germline assignment: CDR1 SGHDT and CDR2 YYEEEE.